This T cell receptor beta chain was retrieved from a study of blood T cell repertoires in COVID-19. Only in-frame clones appear in the TCRdb table, and some are missing; sequencing was by immunoSEQ multiplex PCR. The table records approximately 150,000 clones, under 90% of them present only once. The V end was cut by 3 bases, the J end by 10 bases, with 19 bases between. Germline CDR1 LNHDA, CDR2 SQIVND (reference sequence). This CDR3 has 16 residues. The specimen was PBMCs or T cells enriched from blood (not recorded which). This clonotype was sampled from a man between 60 and 70 years old who had recovered from COVID-19. The J gene is TRBJ1-6, the V gene TRBV19; tentative D call: TRBD1 (6 bases). The CDR3, as DNA: TGTGCCAGTAGTATGATGAGTTGGGGGCAAGGATCACCCCTCCACTTT. It is translated as CASSMMSWGQGSPLHF.